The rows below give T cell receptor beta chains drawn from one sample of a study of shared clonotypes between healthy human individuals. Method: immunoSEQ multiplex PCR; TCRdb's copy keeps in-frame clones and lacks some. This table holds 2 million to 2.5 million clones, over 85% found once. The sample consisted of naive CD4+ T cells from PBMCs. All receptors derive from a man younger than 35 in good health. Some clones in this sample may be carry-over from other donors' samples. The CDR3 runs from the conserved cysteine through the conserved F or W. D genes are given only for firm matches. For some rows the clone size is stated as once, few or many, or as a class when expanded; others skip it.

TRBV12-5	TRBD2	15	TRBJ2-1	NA	CASGLGLATYNEQFF	TGTGCTAGTGGTTTGGGACTAGCGACCTACAATGAGCAGTTCTTC
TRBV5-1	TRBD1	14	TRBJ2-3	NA	CASSFVQGADTQYF	TGCGCCAGCAGCTTTGTGCAGGGGGCAGATACGCAGTATTTT
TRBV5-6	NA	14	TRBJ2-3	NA	CASSFAPRADTQYF	TGTGCCAGCAGCTTTGCGCCGAGGGCAGATACGCAGTATTTT
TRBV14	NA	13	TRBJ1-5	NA	CASSQGINQPQHF	TGTGCCAGCAGCCAAGGGATCAATCAGCCCCAGCATTTT
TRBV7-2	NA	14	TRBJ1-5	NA	CASSLGNSNQPQHF	TGTGCCAGCAGCTTAGGGAATAGCAATCAGCCCCAGCATTTT
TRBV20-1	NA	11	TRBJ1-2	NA	CSARGVLGYTF	TGCAGTGCTAGAGGGGTTCTTGGCTACACCTTC
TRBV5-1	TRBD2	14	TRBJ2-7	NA	CASSSLAGAHEQYF	TGCGCCAGCAGCTCCTTAGCGGGAGCTCACGAGCAGTACTTC
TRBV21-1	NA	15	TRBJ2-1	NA	CASSNPLAGDNEQFF	TGTGCCAGCAGCAACCCACTAGCGGGAGACAATGAGCAGTTCTTC
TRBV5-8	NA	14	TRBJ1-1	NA	CASSPRQMNTEAFF	TGTGCCAGCAGCCCTCGACAGATGAACACTGAAGCTTTCTTT
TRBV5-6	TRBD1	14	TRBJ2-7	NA	CASSLTGQAYEQYF	TGTGCCAGCAGCTTGACGGGACAGGCCTACGAGCAGTACTTC
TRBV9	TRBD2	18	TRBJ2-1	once	CASSADSGRMAHYNEQFF	TGTGCCAGCAGCGCAGACAGCGGGAGGATGGCCCATTACAATGAGCAGTTCTTC
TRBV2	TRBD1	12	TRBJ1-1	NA	CASRTGHTEAFF	TGTGCCAGCAGGACAGGGCACACTGAAGCTTTCTTT
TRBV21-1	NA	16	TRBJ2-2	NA	CASSAHLAGDGGELFF	TGTGCCAGCAGCGCGCATCTAGCGGGAGACGGCGGGGAGCTGTTTTTT
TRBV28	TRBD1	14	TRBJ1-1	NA	CASVPGGLVSEAFF	TGTGCCAGCGTCCCAGGGGGTTTGGTTTCTGAAGCTTTCTTT
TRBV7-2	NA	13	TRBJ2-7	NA	CASSLYVSYEQYF	TGTGCCAGCAGCTTATACGTCTCCTACGAGCAGTACTTC
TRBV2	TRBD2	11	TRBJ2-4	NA	CATGTSGIQYF	TGTGCCACTGGGACTAGTGGCATTCAGTACTTC
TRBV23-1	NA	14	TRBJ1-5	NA	CASSQFLQDQPQHF	TGCGCCAGCAGTCAATTCTTACAGGATCAGCCCCAGCATTTT
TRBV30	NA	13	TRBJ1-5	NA	CAWSVLENQPQHF	TGTGCCTGGAGTGTACTAGAGAATCAGCCCCAGCATTTT
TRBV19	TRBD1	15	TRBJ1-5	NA	CASGTGERGNQPQHF	TGTGCCAGTGGCACAGGGGAAAGGGGCAATCAGCCCCAGCATTTT